This T cell receptor beta chain was recorded in a study of T cell clonotyping in hematopoietic cell transplantation. Study-level findings and limits: After transplant, recipient diversity fell while pathologically expanded clonotypes grew through day 180.

Deletions cut 1 base from V and 1 base from J, with 12 bases between. The CDR3 is made up of 15 amino acids. The germline gives CDR1 GTSNPN, CDR2 SVGIG (reference sequence). For this clone: Its antigen is not identified.

TCRdb keeps only in-frame clones here, not all; method: immunoSEQ multiplex PCR. The sample carries 7,000 to 9,500 clones, 85% to 90% recorded once. Time point indicated: recipient sample about 28 days before transplant, after cytoreduction. The receptor was isolated from a man between 60 and 70 years old with acute myeloid leukemia. Some clones in this sample may be carry-over from other donors' samples. Here the sequenced sample was peripheral blood mononuclear cells, taken before stem cell transplant. This chain links TRBV30 with TRBJ2-3, with TRBD2 as a possible D gene (5 bases). The CDR3 coding sequence is TGTGCCTGGAGTGGATCGGGATTCGGCACAGATACGCAGTATTTT. Translating gives CAWSGSGFGTDTQYF.